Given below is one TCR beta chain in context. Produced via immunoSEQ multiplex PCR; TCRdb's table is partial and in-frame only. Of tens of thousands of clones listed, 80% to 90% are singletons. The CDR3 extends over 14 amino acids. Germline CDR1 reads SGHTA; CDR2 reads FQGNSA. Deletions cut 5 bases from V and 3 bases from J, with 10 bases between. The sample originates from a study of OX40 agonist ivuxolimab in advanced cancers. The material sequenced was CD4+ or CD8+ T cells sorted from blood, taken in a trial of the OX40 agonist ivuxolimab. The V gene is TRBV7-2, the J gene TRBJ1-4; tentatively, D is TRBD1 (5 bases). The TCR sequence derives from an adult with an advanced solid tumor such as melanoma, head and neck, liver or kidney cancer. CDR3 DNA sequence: TGTGCCAGCAGCCCAGGGAGGGCTAATGAAAAACTGTTTTTT. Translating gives CASSPGRANEKLFF.